This entry concerns a single T cell receptor beta chain. Since a much larger clone is just one base distant, this may be a read error. The data were taken from a study of molecular identifiers for immune sequencing clone quantification. Bulk libraries came from a prior protocol with listed TCR primers. MiXCR, run by TCRdb on the PCR reads, gives a single entry per CDR3 protein. The table has some 320,000 distinct CDR3 sequences, roughly 23% seen once. This sequence was found in a human donor in good health. Some libraries in this study had Jurkat cell RNA spiked in. Sequenced: naive CD8+ T cells from blood, with Jurkat cell RNA spiked in. The subset denotes: FACS-sorted CD8+CD4-CCR7+CD45RA+ naive T cells.

DNA of the CDR3: TGCAGCGTCGCCGGGACAGAGATCAGTCAGCCCCAGCATTTT. The encoded protein is CSVAGTEISQPQHF. The chain uses TRBV29-1 and TRBJ1-5, with 7 bases that match TRBD1. After removal of 6 bases from V and 6 bases from J, the junction contained 11 bases not matched to a gene. The V gene's germline CDR1 is SQVTM and CDR2 ANQGSEA. The CDR3 extends over 14 amino acids.